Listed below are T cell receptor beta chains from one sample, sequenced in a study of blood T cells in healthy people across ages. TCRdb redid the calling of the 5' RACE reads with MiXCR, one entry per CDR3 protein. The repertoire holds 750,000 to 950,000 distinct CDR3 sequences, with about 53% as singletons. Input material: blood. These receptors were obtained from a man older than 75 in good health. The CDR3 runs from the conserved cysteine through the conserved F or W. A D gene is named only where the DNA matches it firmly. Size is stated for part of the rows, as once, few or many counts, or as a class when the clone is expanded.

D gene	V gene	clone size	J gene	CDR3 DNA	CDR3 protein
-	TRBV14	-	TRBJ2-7	TGTGCCAGCAGTCACCGACTAGTCTCGGGTTACGAGCAGTACTTC	CASSHRLVSGYEQYF
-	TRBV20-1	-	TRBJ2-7	TGCAGTGCTCAACTGGTCGAGCAGTGCTTC	CSAQLVEQCF
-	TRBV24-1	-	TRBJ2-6	TGTGTCACCAGCCGCAGCTCTGGGGCCAACGTCCTGACTTTC	CVTSRSSGANVLTF
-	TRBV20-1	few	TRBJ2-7	TGCAGTGCTAGAGAAAGCGCACACTACGAGCAGTACTTC	CSARESAHYEQYF
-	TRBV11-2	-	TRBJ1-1	TGTGCCAGCAGCGGGGGTGAAGCTTTCTTT	CASSGGEAFF
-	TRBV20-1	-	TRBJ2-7	TGCAGTGCTAACCACTACCCTACCTACGAGCAGTACTTC	CSANHYPTYEQYF
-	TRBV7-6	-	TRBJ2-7	TGTGCCAGCAGCCCATTAAGGGGCGACCATTACCCTTACGAGCAGTACTTC	CASSPLRGDHYPYEQYF
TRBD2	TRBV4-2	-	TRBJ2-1	TGTGCCAGCAGCCAAGGGGGGACTAGCTACAATGAGCAGTTCTTC	CASSQGGTSYNEQFF
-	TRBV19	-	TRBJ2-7	TGTGCCAGTAGTGCGGCTACGACCTACGAGCAGTACTTC	CASSAATTYEQYF
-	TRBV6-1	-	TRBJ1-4	TGTGCCATCCGCAGCGGTCCCGGGGCAACTAATGAAAAACTGTTTTTT	CAIRSGPGATNEKLFF
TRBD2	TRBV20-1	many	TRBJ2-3	TGCAGTGCTCCCCGTCCGGGGGGGCGGGGAGATACGCAGTATTTT	CSAPRPGGRGDTQYF
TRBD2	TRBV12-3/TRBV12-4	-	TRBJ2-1	TGTGCCAGCAGTTTAGAGGGCCGACTAGCGGGAGTGAGCAATGAGCAGTTCTTC	CASSLEGRLAGVSNEQFF
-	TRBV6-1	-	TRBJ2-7	TGTGCCAGCAGTGGCCCGGGGGCCGAGCAGTACTTC	CASSGPGAEQYF
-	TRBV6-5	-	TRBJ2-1	TGTGCCAGCAGCGACCGACCCGACCCCTCCTACAATGAGCAGTTCTTC	CASSDRPDPSYNEQFF
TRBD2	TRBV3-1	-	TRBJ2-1	TGTGCCAGCAGCCATAGCGGGAGGGCCCAGGAGCAGTTCTTC	CASSHSGRAQEQFF
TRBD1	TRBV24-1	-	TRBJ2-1	TGTGCCACTGCCGGGACAGGGGGATCTCCGGGCGGGAGTCCCTACAATGAGCAGTTCTTC	CATAGTGGSPGGSPYNEQFF